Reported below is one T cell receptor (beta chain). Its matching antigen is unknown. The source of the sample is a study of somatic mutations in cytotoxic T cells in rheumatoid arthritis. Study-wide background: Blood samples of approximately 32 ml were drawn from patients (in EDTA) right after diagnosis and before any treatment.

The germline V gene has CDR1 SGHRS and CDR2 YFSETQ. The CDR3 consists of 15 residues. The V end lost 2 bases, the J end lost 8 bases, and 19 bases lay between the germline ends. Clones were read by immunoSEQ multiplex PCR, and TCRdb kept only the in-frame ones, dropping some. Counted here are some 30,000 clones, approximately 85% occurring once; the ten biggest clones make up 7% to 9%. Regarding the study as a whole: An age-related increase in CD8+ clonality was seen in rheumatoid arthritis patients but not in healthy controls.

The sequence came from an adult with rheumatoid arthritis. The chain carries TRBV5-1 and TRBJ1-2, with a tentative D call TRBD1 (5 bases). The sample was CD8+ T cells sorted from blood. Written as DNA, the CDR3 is TGCGCCAGCAGCTTCCGGGGGGGGGATTCTGGCGGCTACACCTTC. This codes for CASSFRGGDSGGYTF. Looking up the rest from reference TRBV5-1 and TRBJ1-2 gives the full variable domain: KAGVTQTPRYLIKTRGQQVTLSCSPISGHRSVSWYQQTPGQGLQFLFEYFSETQRNKGNFPGRFSGRQFSNSRSEMNVSTLELGDSALYLCASSFRGGDSGGYTFGSGTRLTVV.